These 2 T cell receptor beta chains were all obtained from the same sample, sequenced in a study of shared clonotypes between healthy human individuals. Generated by immunoSEQ multiplex PCR, the TCRdb table keeps only in-frame clones and is missing some. Seen here are 730,000 or so clones, around 72% observed once, and the top ten hold around 2%. Sample: memory CD4+ T cells sorted from blood. The subset is: CD45RA-negative fraction. The receptors here all came from a woman aged 25 to 39 in good health.

The chain employs TRBV5-1 and TRBJ2-1, with D maybe TRBD2 (6 bases). Trimming cost V 4 bases and J 2 bases, with 19 bases left between them. Germline CDR1 is SGHRS and CDR2 is YFSETQ. The CDR3 is 17 residues long. The CDR3 DNA sequence: TGCGCCAGCAGCATTGGGACTGGGCTTGGAACCTACAATGAGCAGTTCTTC. This sequence encodes CASSIGTGLGTYNEQFF.

The V call is TRBV19, the J call TRBJ2-1, with 7 bases lining up with TRBD1. This CDR3 has 14 amino acids. The germline gives CDR1 LNHDA, CDR2 SQIVND (reference sequence). V shed 5 bases and J 1 base; nucleotides not matched to a gene: 2. CDR3 nucleotides: TGTGCCAGTAGTGGGGACAGATCCTACAATGAGCAGTTCTTC. Translating it yields CASSGDRSYNEQFF.